Given below is one TCR beta chain in context. The assay was immunoSEQ multiplex PCR, and TCRdb's table has in-frame clones only and misses some. Of around 56,000 clones detected, about 85% appear once; the ten largest clones hold around 4.3%. These data originate in a study of OX40 agonist ivuxolimab in advanced cancers. Study as a whole: Dose-escalation patients were diagnosed with hepatocellular carcinoma, melanoma, renal cell cancer or head and neck cancer.

Germline CDR1 and CDR2: SGHDT and YYEEEE. CDR3 length: 13 residues. Between the trimmed V and J ends, which lost 0 bases and 5 bases, there was a span of 6 bases. The source of this sequence is an adult with an advanced solid tumor such as melanoma, head and neck, liver or kidney cancer. Here the sequenced sample was CD4+ or CD8+ T cells sorted from blood, taken in a trial of the OX40 agonist ivuxolimab. The chain recombines TRBV5-6 with TRBJ1-5; D ambiguous. CDR3 sequence: CASSLGGDQPQHF. As DNA, the CDR3 is TGTGCCAGCAGCTTGGGAGGTGATCAGCCCCAGCATTTT.